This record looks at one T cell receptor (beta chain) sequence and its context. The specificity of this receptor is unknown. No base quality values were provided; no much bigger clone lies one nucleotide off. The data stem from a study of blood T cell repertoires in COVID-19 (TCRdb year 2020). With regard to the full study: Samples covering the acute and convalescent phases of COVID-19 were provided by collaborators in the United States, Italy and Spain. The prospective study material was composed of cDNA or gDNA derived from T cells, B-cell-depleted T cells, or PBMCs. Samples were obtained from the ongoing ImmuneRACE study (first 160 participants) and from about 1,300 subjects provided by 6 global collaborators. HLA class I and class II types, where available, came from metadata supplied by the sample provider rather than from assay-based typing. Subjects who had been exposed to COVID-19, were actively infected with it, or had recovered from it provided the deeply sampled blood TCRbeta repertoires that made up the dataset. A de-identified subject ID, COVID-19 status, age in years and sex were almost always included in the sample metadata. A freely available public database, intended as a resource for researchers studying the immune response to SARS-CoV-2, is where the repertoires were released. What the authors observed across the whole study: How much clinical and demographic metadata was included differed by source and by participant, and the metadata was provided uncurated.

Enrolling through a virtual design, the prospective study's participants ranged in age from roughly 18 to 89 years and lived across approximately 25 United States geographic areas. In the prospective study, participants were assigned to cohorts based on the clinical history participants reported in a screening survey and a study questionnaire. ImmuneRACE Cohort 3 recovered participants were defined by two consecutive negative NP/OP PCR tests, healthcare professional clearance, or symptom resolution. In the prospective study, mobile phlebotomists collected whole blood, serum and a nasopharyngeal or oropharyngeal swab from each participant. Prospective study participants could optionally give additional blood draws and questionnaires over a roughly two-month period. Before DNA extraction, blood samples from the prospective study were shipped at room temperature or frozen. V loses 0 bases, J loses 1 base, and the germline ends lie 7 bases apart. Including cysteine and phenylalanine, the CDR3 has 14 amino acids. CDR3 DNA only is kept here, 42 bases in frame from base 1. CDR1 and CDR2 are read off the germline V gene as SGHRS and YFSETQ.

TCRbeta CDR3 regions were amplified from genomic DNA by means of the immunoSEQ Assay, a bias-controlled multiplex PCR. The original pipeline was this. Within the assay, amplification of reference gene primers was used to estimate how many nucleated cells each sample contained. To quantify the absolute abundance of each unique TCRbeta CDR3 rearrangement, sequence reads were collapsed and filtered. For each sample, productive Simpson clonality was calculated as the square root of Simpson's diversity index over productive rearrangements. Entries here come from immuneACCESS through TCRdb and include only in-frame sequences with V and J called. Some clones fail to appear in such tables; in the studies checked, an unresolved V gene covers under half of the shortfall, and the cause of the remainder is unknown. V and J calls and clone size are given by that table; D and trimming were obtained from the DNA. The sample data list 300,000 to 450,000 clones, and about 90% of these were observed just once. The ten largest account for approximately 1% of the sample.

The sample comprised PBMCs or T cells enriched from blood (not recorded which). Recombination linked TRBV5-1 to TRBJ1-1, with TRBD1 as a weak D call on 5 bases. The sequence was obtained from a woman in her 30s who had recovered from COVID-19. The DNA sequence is TGCGCCAGCAGCTTGGGACAGAAGAACACTGAAGCTTTCTTT. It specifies CASSLGQKNTEAFF.